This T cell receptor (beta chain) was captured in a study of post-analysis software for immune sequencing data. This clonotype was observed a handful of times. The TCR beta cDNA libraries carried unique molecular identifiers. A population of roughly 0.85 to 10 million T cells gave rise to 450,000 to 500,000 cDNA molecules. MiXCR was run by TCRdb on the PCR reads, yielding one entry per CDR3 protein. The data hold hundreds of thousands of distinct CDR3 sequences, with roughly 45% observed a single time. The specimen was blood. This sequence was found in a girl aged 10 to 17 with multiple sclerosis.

CDR3 sequence: CSVPALVAGGWETQYF. The CDR3 DNA sequence: TGCAGCGTCCCCGCGTTGGTAGCGGGAGGGTGGGAGACCCAGTACTTC. The rearrangement uses TRBV29-1 and TRBJ2-5; 11 positions agree with TRBD2. Trimming at V came to 6 bases and at J to 5 bases, leaving 14 bases not matched to a gene. Germline V gene lookup returns CDR1 SQVTM and CDR2 ANQGSEA. This CDR3 is 16 amino acids long.